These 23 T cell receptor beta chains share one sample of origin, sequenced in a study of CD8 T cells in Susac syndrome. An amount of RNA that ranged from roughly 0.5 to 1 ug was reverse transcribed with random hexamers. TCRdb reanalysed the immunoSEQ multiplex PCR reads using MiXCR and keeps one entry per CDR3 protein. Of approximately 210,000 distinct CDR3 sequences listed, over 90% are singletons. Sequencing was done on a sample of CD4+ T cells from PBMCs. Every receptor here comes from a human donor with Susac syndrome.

CDR3 residues: CASSVGSLGGNTIYF. CDR3 DNA sequence: TGTGCCAGCAGCGTAGGAAGCTTGGGGGGAAACACCATATATTTT. The chain has TRBV9 and TRBJ1-3; D gene ambiguous. The CDR3 contains 15 residues. The ends were cut back, 0 bases at V and 4 bases at J, with 11 bases in the middle. Germline V CDR1 and CDR2: SGDLS, YYNGEE.

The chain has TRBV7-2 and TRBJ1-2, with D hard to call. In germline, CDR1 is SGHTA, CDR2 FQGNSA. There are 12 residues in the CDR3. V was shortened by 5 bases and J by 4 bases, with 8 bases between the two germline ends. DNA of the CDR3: TGTGCCAGCAGCCAAGACACCTATGGCTACACCTTC. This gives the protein CASSQDTYGYTF.

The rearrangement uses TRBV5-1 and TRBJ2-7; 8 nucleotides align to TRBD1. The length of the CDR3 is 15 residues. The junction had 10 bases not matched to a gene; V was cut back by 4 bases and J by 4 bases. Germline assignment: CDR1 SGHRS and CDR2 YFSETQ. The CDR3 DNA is TGCGCCAGCAGCCGAGGACAGGGAGATGTGTACGAGCAGTACTTC. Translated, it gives CASSRGQGDVYEQYF.

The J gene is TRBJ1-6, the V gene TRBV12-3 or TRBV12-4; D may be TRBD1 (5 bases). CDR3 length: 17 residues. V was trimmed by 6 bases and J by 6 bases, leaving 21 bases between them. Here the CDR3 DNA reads TGTGCCAGCAGACAAGGGGCGGGGTCAGGATCTAATTCACCCCTCCACTTT. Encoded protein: CASRQGAGSGSNSPLHF.

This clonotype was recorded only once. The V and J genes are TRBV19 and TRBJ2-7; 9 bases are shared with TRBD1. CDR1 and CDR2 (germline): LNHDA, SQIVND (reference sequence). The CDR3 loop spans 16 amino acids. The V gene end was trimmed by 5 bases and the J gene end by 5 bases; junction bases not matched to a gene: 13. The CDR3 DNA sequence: TGTGCCAGTAGTCCAAAGGGGGGGACAGGGACCAACGAGCAGTACTTC. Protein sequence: CASSPKGGTGTNEQYF.

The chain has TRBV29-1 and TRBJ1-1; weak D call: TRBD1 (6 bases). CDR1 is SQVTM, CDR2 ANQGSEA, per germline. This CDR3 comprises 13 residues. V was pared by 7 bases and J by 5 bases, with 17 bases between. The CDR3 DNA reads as TGCAGCGCTCTGCGGGGGCAAGGGACTGAAGCTTTCTTT. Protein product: CSALRGQGTEAFF.

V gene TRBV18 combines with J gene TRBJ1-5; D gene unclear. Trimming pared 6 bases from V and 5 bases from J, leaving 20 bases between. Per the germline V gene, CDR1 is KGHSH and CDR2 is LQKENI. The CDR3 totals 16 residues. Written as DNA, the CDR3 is TGTGCCAGCTCCCCCAAGGGCAAAGGGCCCGATCAGCCCCAGCATTTT. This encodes CASSPKGKGPDQPQHF. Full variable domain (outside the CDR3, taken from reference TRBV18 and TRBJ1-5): NAGVMQNPRHLVRRRGQEARLRCSPMKGHSHVYWYRQLPEEGLKFMVYLQKENIIDESGMPKERFSAEFPKEGPSILRIQQVVRGDSAAYFCASSPKGKGPDQPQHFGDGTRLSIL.

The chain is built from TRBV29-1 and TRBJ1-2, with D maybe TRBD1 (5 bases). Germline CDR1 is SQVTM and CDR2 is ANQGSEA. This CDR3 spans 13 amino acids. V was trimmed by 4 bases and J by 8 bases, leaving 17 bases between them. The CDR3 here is CSVAGGEFGGYTF. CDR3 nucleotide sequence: TGCAGCGTTGCGGGAGGGGAATTCGGGGGCTACACCTTC.

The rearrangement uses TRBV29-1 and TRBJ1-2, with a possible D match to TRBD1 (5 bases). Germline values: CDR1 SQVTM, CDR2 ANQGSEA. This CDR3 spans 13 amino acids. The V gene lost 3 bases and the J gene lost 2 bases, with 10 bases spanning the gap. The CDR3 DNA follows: TGCAGCGTTGAGGGCCGGGGGAACTATGGCTACACCTTC. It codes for CSVEGRGNYGYTF.

The CDR3 sequence is CASSLQQGNGYTF. The CDR3, as DNA: TGCGCCAGCAGCCTTCAACAGGGAAATGGCTACACCTTC. This chain connects TRBV4-1 to TRBJ1-2; D is perhaps TRBD1 (6 bases). The CDR3 covers 13 residues. Germline V gives CDR1 MGHRA, CDR2 YSYEKL. The V end lost 4 bases, the J end lost 6 bases, and 12 bases lay between the germline ends.

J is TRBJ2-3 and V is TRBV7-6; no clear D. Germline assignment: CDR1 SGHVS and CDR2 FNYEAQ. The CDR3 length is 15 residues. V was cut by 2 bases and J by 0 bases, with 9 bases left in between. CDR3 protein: CASSLSAASTDTQYF. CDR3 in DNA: TGTGCCAGCAGCTTAAGCGCAGCTAGCACAGATACGCAGTATTTT.

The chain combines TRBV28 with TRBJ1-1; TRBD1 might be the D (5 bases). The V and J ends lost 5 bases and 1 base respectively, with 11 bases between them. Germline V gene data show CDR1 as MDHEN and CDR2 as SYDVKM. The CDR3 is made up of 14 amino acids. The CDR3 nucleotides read TGTGCCAGCAGTGGGACCTGGGGGAACACTGAAGCTTTCTTT. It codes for CASSGTWGNTEAFF.

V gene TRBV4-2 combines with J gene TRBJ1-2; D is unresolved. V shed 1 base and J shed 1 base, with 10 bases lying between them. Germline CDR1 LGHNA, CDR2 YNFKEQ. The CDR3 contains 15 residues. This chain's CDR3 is CASSQVVSHNYGYTF. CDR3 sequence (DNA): TGTGCCAGCAGCCAAGTGGTCTCACATAACTATGGCTACACCTTC.

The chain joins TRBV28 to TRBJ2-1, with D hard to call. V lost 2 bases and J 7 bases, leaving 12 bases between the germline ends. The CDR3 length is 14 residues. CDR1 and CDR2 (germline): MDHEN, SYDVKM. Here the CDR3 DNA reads TGTGCCAGCAGTTTAGCTCACTCCCGAAATGAGCAGTTCTTC. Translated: CASSLAHSRNEQFF.

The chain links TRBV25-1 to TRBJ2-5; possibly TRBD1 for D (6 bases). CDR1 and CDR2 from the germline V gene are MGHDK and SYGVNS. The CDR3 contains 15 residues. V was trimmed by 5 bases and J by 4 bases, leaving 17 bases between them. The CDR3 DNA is TGTGCCAGCAGTCGTCGGGCAGGGGCCGGAGAGACCCAGTACTTC. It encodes CASSRRAGAGETQYF.

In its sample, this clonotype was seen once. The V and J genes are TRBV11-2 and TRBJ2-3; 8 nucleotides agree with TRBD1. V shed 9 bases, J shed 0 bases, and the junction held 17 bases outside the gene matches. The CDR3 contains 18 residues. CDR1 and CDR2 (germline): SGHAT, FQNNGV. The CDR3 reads CASKPTGGYGESTDTQYF. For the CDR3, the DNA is TGTGCCAGTAAACCCACAGGGGGGTATGGGGAGAGCACAGATACGCAGTATTTT.

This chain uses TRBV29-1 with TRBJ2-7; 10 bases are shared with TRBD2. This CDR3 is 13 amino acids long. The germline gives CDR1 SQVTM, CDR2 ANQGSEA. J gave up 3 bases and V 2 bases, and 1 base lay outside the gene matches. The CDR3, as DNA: TGCAGCGTTGAATCTAGCGGGGGCTACGAGCAGTACTTC. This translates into CSVESSGGYEQYF.

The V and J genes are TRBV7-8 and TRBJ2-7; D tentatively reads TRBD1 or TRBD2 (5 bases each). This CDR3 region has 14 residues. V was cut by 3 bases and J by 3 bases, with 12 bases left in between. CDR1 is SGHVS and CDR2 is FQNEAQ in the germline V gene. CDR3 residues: CASSLGRTNYEQYF. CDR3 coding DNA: TGTGCCAGCAGCTTGGGACGGACCAACTACGAGCAGTACTTC.

CDR3 sequence reads: CATSDGGVGGNEQFF. CDR3 in DNA: TGTGCCACCAGTGATGGGGGGGTAGGGGGCAATGAGCAGTTCTTC. The V gene is TRBV24-1, the J gene TRBJ2-1; tentative D call: TRBD2 (7 bases). V gave up 3 bases and J gave up 6 bases, with 14 bases separating them. Germline CDR1 reads KGHDR; CDR2 reads SFDVKD. This CDR3 contains 15 residues.

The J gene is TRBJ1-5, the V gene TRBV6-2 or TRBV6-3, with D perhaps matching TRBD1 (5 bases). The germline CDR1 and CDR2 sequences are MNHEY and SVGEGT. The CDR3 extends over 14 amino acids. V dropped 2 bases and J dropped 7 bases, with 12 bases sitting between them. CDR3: CASSYRGQEQPQHF. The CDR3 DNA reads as TGTGCCAGCAGTTACAGGGGTCAGGAACAGCCCCAGCATTTT.

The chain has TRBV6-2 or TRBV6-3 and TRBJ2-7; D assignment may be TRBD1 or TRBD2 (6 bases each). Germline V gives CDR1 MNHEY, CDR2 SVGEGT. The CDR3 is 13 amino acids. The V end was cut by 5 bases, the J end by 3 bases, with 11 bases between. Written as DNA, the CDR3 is TGTGCCAGCAGTCCACAGGGACTCTACGAGCAGTACTTC. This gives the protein CASSPQGLYEQYF.

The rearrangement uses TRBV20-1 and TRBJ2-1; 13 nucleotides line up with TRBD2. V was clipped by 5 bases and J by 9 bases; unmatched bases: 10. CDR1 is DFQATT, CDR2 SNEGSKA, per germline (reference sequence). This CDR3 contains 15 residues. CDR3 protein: CSASLTSGGAGEQFF. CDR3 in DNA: TGCAGTGCTTCCCTCACTAGCGGGGGGGCCGGTGAGCAGTTCTTC.

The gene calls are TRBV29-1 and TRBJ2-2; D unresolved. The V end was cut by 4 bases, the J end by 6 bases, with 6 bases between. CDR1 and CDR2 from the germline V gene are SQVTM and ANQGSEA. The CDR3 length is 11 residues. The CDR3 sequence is CSVGAAGELFF. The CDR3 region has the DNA TGCAGCGTTGGGGCCGCCGGGGAGCTGTTTTTT.